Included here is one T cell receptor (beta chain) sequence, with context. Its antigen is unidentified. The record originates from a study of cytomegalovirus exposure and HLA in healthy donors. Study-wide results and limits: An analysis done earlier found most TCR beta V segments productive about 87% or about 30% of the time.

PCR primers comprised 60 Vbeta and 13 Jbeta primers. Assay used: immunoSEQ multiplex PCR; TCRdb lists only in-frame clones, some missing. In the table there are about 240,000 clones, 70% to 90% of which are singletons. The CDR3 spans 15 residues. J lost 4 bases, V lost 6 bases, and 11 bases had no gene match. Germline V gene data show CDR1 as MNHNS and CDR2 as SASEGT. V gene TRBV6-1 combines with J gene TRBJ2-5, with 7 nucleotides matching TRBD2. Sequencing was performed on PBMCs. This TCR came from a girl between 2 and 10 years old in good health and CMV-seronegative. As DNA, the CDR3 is TGTGCCAGCAGCCTGTGGGCGGGGAGGGCAGAGACCCAGTACTTC. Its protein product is CASSLWAGRAETQYF.